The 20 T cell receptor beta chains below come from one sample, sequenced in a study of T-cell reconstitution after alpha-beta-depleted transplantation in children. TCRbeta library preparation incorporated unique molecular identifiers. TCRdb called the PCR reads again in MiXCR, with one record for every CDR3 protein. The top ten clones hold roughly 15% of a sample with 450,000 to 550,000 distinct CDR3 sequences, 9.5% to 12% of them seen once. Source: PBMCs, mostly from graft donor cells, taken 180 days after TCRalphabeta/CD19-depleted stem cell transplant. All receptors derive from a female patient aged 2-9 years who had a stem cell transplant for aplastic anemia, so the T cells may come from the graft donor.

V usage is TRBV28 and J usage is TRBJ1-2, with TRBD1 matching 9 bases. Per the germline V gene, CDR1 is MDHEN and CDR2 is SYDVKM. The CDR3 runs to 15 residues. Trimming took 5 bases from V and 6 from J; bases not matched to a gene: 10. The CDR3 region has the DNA TGTGCCAGCAGTCCCAACACGGACAGGGGCCATGGCTACACCTTC. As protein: CASSPNTDRGHGYTF.

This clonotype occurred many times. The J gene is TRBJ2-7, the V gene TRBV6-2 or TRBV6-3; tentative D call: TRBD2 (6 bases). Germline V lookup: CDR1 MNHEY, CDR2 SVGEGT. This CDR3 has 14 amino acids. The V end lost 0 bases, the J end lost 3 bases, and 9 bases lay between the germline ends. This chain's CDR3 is CASSYSGGNYEQYF. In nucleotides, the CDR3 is TGTGCCAGCAGTTACTCGGGGGGAAACTACGAGCAGTACTTC.

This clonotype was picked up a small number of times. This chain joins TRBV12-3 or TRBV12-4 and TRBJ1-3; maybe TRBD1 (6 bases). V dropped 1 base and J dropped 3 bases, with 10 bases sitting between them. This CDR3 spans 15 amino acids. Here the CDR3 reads CASSLGQGIGNTIYF. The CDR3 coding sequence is TGTGCCAGCAGTTTAGGCCAGGGGATTGGAAACACCATATATTTT.

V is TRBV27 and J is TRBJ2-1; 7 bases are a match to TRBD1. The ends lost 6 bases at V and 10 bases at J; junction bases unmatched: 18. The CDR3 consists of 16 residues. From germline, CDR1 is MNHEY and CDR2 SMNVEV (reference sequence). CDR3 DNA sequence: TGTGCCAGCAGGAGAAACCCGGGACAGAGAACTAAAGAGCAGTTCTTC. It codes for CASRRNPGQRTKEQFF.

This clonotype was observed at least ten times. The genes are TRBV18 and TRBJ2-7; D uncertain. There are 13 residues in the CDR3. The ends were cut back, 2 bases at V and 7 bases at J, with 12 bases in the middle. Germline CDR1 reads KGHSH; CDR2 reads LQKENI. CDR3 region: CASSPSTSEEQYF. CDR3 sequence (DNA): TGTGCCAGCTCACCATCCACCTCGGAAGAGCAGTACTTC. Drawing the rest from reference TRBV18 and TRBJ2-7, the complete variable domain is NAGVMQNPRHLVRRRGQEARLRCSPMKGHSHVYWYRQLPEEGLKFMVYLQKENIIDESGMPKERFSAEFPKEGPSILRIQQVVRGDSAAYFCASSPSTSEEQYFGPGTRLTVT.

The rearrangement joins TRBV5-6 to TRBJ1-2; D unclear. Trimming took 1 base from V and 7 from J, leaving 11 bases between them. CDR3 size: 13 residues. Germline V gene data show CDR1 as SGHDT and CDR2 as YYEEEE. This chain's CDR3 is CASSLTAVGGYTF. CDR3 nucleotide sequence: TGTGCCAGCAGCTTGACCGCTGTCGGTGGCTACACCTTC.

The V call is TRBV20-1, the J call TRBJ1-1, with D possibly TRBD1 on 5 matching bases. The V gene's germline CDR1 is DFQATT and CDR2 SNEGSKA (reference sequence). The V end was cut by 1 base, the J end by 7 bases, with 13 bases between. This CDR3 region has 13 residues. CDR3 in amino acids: CSARVNGAVEAFF. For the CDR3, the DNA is TGCAGTGCTAGAGTAAATGGGGCGGTTGAAGCTTTCTTT.

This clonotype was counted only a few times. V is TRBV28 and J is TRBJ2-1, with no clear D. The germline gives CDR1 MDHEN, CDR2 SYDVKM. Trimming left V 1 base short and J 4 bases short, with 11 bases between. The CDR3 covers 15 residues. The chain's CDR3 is CASSLSGRLYNEQFF. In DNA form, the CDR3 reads TGTGCCAGCAGTTTATCCGGCAGGCTGTACAATGAGCAGTTCTTC.

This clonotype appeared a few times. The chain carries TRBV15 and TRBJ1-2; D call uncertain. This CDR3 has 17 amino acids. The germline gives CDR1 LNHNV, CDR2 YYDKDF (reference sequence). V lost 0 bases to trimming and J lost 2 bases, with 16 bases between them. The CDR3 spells CATSRDWAETLNYGYTF. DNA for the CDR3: TGTGCCACCAGCAGAGACTGGGCGGAAACCTTAAACTATGGCTACACCTTC.

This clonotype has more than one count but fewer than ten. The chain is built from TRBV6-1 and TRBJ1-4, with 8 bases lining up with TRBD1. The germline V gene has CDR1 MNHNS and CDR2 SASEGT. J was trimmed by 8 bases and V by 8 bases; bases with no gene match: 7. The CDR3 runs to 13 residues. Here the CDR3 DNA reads TGTGCCAGCTTTGGACAGGGACGGGAAAAACTGTTTTTT. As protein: CASFGQGREKLFF.

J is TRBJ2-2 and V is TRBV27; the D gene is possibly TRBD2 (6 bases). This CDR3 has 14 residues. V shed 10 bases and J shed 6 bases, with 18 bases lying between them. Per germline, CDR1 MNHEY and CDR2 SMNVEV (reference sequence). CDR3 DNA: TGTGCCATAGGTCTCGGGGGAGGCCCCGGGGAGCTGTTTTTT. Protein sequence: CAIGLGGGPGELFF.

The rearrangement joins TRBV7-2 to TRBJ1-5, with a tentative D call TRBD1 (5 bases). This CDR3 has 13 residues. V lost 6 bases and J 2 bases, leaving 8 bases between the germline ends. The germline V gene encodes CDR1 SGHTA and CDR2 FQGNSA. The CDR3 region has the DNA TGTGCCAGCAGTGGGGCTGGCAATCAGCCCCAGCATTTT. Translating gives CASSGAGNQPQHF. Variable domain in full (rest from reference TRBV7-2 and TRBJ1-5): GAGVSQSPSNKVTEKGKDVELRCDPISGHTALYWYRQSLGQGLEFLIYFQGNSAPDKSGLPSDRFSAERTGGSVSTLTIQRTQQEDSAVYLCASSGAGNQPQHFGDGTRLSIL.

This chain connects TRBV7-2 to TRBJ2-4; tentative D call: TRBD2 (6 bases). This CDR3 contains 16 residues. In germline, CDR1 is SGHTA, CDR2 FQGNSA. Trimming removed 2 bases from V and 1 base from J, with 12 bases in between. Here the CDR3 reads CASSLSPLAAKNIQYF. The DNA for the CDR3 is TGTGCCAGCAGCTTATCCCCGCTAGCGGCCAAAAACATTCAGTACTTC.

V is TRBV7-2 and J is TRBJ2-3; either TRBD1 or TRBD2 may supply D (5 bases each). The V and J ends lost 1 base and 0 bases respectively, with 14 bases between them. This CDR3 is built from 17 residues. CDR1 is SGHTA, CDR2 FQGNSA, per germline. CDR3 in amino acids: CASSLGGAGLSTDTQYF. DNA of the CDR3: TGTGCCAGCAGCTTAGGGGGCGCGGGTCTGAGCACAGATACGCAGTATTTT.

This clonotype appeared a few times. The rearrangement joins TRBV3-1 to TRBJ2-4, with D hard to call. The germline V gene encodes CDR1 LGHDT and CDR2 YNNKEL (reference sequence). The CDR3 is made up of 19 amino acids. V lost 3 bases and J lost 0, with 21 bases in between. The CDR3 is CASSHLYSARSLAKNIQYF. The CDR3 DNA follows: TGTGCCAGCAGCCACCTTTACTCGGCCCGGTCGCTAGCCAAAAACATTCAGTACTTC.

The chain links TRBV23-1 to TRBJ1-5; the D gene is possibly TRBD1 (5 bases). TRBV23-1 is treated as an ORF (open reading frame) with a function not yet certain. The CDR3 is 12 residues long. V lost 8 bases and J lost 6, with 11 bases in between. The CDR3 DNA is TGCGCCAGCGCGGGGGGGGTTCAGCCCCAGCATTTT. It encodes CASAGGVQPQHF.

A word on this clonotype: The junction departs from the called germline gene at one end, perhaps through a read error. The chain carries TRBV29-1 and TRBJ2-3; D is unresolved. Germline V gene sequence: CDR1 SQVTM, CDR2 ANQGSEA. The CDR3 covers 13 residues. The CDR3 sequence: CGVDGLGTDTQYF. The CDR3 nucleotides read TGCGGCGTCGACGGTCTTGGCACAGATACGCAGTATTTT.

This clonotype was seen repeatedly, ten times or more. The CDR3 reads CASSECCDRALTDTQYF. In DNA, the CDR3 is TGTGCCAGCAGTGAATGTTGCGACAGGGCCCTCACAGATACGCAGTATTTT. The chain links TRBV25-1 to TRBJ2-3; 7 bases fit TRBD1. The CDR3 extends over 17 amino acids. Germline V gene sequence: CDR1 MGHDK, CDR2 SYGVNS. J was trimmed by 2 bases and V by 1 base; bases with no gene match: 9.

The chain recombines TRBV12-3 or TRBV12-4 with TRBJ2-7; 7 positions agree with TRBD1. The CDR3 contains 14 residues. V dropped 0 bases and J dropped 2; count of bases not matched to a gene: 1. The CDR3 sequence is CASSLAGQTYEQYV. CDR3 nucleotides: TGTGCCAGCAGTTTAGCGGGACAGACCTACGAGCAGTACGTC.

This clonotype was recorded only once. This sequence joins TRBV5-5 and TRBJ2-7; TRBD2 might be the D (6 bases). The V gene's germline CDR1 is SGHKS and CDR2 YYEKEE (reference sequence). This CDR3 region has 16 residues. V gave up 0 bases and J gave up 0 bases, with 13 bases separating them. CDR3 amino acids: CASSLALARISYEQYV. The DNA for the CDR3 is TGTGCCAGCAGCTTGGCTCTAGCGCGAATCTCCTACGAGCAGTACGTC.